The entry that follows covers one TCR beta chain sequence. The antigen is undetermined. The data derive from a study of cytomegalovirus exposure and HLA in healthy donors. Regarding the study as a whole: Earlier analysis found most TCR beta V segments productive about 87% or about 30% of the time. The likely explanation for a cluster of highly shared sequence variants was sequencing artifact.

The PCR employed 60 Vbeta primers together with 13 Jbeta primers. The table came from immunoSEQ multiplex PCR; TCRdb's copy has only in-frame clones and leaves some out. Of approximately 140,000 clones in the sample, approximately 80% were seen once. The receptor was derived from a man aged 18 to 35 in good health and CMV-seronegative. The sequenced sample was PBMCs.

This CDR3 reads CASSDRGVGEKLFF. CDR3 sequence (DNA): TGTGCCAGCAGTGACAGGGGAGTAGGGGAAAAACTGTTTTTT. The rearrangement uses TRBV2 and TRBJ1-4, with a tentative D call TRBD1 (6 bases). Germline values: CDR1 SNHLY, CDR2 FYNNEI. V lost 3 bases to trimming and J lost 8 bases, with 13 bases between them. There are 14 residues in the CDR3. The whole variable domain, remainder taken from reference TRBV2 and TRBJ1-4, is EPEVTQTPSHQVTQMGQEVILRCVPISNHLYFYWYRQILGQKVEFLVSFYNNEISEKSEIFDDQFSVERPDGSNFTLKIRSTKLEDSAMYFCASSDRGVGEKLFFGSGTQLSVL.